This T cell receptor beta chain was profiled in a study of patients and donors after allogeneic stem cell transplantation. TCRdb reprocessed the RT-PCR reads with MiXCR, giving one entry per CDR3 protein. The profile shows hundreds of thousands of distinct CDR3 sequences, roughly 17% of them singletons. CDR1 SGHVS and CDR2 FNYEAQ come from the germline V gene. The CDR3 is 15 residues long. J lost 12 bases, V lost 2 bases, and 13 bases had no gene match. The genes are TRBV7-6 and TRBJ2-1; 7 nucleotides line up with TRBD2. The sequenced sample consisted of blood, either unsorted or a sorted T cell fraction (not recorded which). This TCR was sampled from a human donor who was either an allogeneic HSCT recipient or a stem cell or donor lymphocyte infusion donor (not recorded which). It is not recorded whose cells these are; they may come from a transplant donor. This CDR3 reads CASSLISSGGPWQFF. CDR3 sequence (DNA): TGTGCCAGCAGCTTAATCTCTAGCGGAGGTCCTTGGCAGTTCTTC.